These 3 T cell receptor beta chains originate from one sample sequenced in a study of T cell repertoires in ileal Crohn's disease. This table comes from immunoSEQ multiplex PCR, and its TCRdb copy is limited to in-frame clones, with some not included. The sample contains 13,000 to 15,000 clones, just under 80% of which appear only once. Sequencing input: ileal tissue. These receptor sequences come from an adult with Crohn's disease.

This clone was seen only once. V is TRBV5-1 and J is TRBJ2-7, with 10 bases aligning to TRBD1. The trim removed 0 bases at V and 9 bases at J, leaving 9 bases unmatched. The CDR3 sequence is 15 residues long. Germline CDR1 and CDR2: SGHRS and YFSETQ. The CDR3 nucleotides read TGCGCCAGCAGCTTGGAAGGGACAGGGGCCTCGGGGCAGTACTTC. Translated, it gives CASSLEGTGASGQYF.

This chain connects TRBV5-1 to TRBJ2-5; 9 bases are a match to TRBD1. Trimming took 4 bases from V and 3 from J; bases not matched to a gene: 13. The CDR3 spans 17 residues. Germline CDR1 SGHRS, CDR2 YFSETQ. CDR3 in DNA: TGCGCCAGCAGCCGAGGGGGGGGACAGGGAGCAAAAGAGACCCAGTACTTC. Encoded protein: CASSRGGGQGAKETQYF.

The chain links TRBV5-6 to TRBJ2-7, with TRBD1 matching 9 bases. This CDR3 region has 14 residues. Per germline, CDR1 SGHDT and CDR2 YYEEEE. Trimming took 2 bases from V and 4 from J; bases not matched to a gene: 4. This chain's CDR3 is CASSLPGTGYEQYF. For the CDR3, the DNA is TGTGCCAGCAGCTTACCTGGGACAGGGTACGAGCAGTACTTC.